A single sample is the source of the 13 T cell receptor beta chains below, sequenced in a study of CD8 T cells in Susac syndrome (dated by TCRdb to between 2019 and 2020). Libraries came from the immunoSEQ multiplex PCR assay. RNA was extracted using the RNeasy kit, and about 0.45 to 1 ug of the RNA was reverse transcribed with random hexamers. TCRdb passed the public sequencing reads through fastp at Q25 and MiXCR, retaining productive beta sequences. Every CDR3 protein is listed once, alongside the most common genes and DNA of its rows. This sample comprises 150,000 to 200,000 distinct CDR3 sequences, roughly 93% of them detected only once. The ten largest clones add up to approximately 0.14% of the sample. Sequenced input: CD4+ T cells from PBMCs. The receptors come from a human donor in good health.

The chain recombines TRBV7-9 with TRBJ2-7; TRBD2 matches at 12 bases. V trimming: 1 base; J trimming: 3 bases; junction bases outside the gene matches: 7. This CDR3 has 17 residues. Germline lookup yields CDR1 SEHNR and CDR2 FQNEAQ (reference sequence). The CDR3 sequence: CASSLGTSGVRGYEQYF. In DNA form, the CDR3 reads TGTGCCAGCAGCTTAGGGACTAGCGGGGTTCGGGGCTACGAGCAGTACTTC.

This sequence joins TRBV7-2 and TRBJ1-2; no firm D call. CDR3 length equals 13 residues. CDR1 is SGHTA and CDR2 is FQGNSA in the germline V gene. V was clipped by 2 bases and J by 8 bases, with 12 bases between them. For the CDR3, the DNA is TGTGCCAGCAGCTTATTGAGTAGTACGGGCTACACCTTC. Translation: CASSLLSSTGYTF.

V and J are TRBV3-1 and TRBJ1-2; D is perhaps TRBD1 (6 bases). Germline V gene lookup returns CDR1 LGHDT and CDR2 YNNKEL (reference sequence). V was clipped by 6 bases and J by 5 bases, with 16 bases between them. This CDR3 has 14 amino acids. CDR3 loop: CASRLGGAEYGYTF. Here the CDR3 DNA reads TGTGCCAGCAGGCTGGGGGGCGCAGAATATGGCTACACCTTC.

This clonotype was detected only once. Compared with germline, one end of the junction differs, possibly owing to a read error. The chain is built from TRBV5-6 and TRBJ1-4; D ambiguous. Germline-derived CDR1 and CDR2 are SGHDT and YYEEEE. The length of the CDR3 is 14 residues. For the CDR3, the DNA is TGTGCCAGCAGCTTGTCGGGTCCTAAAGAAAAACTGTTTTTT. It encodes CASSLSGPKEKLFF.

The chain recombines TRBV29-1 with TRBJ2-7; perhaps TRBD1 as D (6 bases). Germline CDR1 and CDR2: SQVTM and ANQGSEA. With 7 bases removed from V and 0 bases from J, the gap between germline ends came to 10 bases. This CDR3 comprises 12 residues. CDR3 in amino acids: CSARQASYEQYF. The CDR3 DNA follows: TGCAGCGCACGACAGGCCTCCTACGAGCAGTACTTC.

The chain uses TRBV5-1 and TRBJ2-7, with D perhaps TRBD1 (6 bases). CDR3 size: 13 residues. In germline, CDR1 is SGHRS, CDR2 YFSETQ. Trimming took 5 bases from V and 3 from J, leaving 12 bases between them. CDR3 in amino acids: CASRPSGVYEQYF. In nucleotides, the CDR3 is TGCGCCAGCAGACCTTCAGGGGTCTACGAGCAGTACTTC.

The rearrangement links TRBV29-1 to TRBJ1-1, with 7 bases identical to TRBD1. J gave up 5 bases and V 7 bases, and 10 bases lay outside the gene matches. This CDR3 is built from 13 residues. Germline V gene data show CDR1 as SQVTM and CDR2 as ANQGSEA. CDR3 loop: CSALRGRGTEAFF. The CDR3 region has the DNA TGCAGCGCCCTCCGAGGCAGGGGGACTGAAGCTTTCTTT.

The CDR3 DNA is TGTGCCATCATGGGTGGGCAGGGCACCTCTGGGGCCAACGTCCTGACTTTC. It encodes CAIMGGQGTSGANVLTF. The chain carries TRBV10-3 and TRBJ2-6; possibly TRBD1 for D (5 bases). In germline, CDR1 is ENHRY, CDR2 SYGVKD. This CDR3 spans 17 amino acids. Trimming cost V 7 bases and J 0 bases, with 16 bases left between them.

The CDR3 is CASSPGTAKGYTF. The CDR3 nucleotides read TGTGCCAGTAGTCCCGGGACCGCGAAAGGCTACACCTTC. The V and J genes are TRBV19 and TRBJ1-2, with D tentatively TRBD1 (5 bases). With 5 bases removed from V and 8 bases from J, the gap between germline ends came to 15 bases. Germline V gives CDR1 LNHDA, CDR2 SQIVND (reference sequence). This CDR3 has 13 amino acids. Variable domain in full (rest from reference TRBV19 and TRBJ1-2): DGGITQSPKYLFRKEGQNVTLSCEQNLNHDAMYWYRQDPGQGLRLIYYSQIVNDFQKGDIAEGYSVSREKKESFPLTVTSAQKNPTAFYLCASSPGTAKGYTFGSGTRLTVV.

V is TRBV5-1 and J is TRBJ2-5; unclear D gene. This CDR3 is 15 amino acids long. V lost 3 bases and J lost 2, with 14 bases in between. The germline gives CDR1 SGHRS, CDR2 YFSETQ. The DNA of the CDR3 is TGCGCCAGCAGCTCCCTGCCCGGCAGGCAAGAGACCCAGTACTTC. Translated, it gives CASSSLPGRQETQYF.

The chain combines TRBV5-4 with TRBJ2-7, with D tentatively TRBD2 (5 bases). The germline gives CDR1 SGHNT, CDR2 YYREEE (reference sequence). This CDR3 contains 15 residues. V was clipped by 4 bases and J by 3 bases, with 17 bases between them. This chain's CDR3 is CASSLNPLGGYEQYF. In nucleotides, the CDR3 is TGTGCCAGCAGCCTTAATCCCCTAGGAGGCTACGAGCAGTACTTC.

The J gene is TRBJ2-3, the V gene TRBV7-2; 14 bases line up with TRBD2. Per the germline V gene, CDR1 is SGHTA and CDR2 is FQGNSA. This CDR3 has 15 residues. V lost 5 bases, J lost 11 bases, and 9 bases stayed unmatched. This CDR3 is CASSPRLAGGNVQYF. CDR3 nucleotides: TGTGCCAGCAGCCCTAGACTAGCGGGGGGGAACGTGCAGTATTTT. The full variable domain, completed using reference TRBV7-2 and TRBJ2-3, is GAGVSQSPSNKVTEKGKDVELRCDPISGHTALYWYRQSLGQGLEFLIYFQGNSAPDKSGLPSDRFSAERTGGSVSTLTIQRTQQEDSAVYLCASSPRLAGGNVQYFGPGTRLTVL.

This clonotype was picked up a small number of times. V gene TRBV6-1 combines with J gene TRBJ2-2, with unresolved D. Deletions cut 7 bases from V and 3 bases from J, with 6 bases between. The germline V gene encodes CDR1 MNHNS and CDR2 SASEGT. The CDR3 contains 12 residues. The CDR3 sequence: CASKADTGELFF. CDR3 nucleotide sequence: TGTGCCAGCAAAGCCGACACCGGGGAGCTGTTTTTT.